This record looks at one T cell receptor (beta chain) sequence and its context. Its target is unknown. TCRdb's table, derived via immunoSEQ multiplex PCR, lists solely in-frame clones and lacks some. The data contain 65,000 to 70,000 clones, over 75% of them singletons. This sample is drawn from a study of siplizumab effects on memory and regulatory T cells. Overall study results and limits: Unstimulated subset assignment was obtained for only a minor fraction of alloreactive clones. Phenotypic classification as naive or memory proved unattainable for roughly 80-96% of proliferating CD4+ or CD8+ clones. Significant reduction of alloreactive sequences traceable to unstimulated CD4+ memory cells was observed with siplizumab.

Trimming left V 0 bases short and J 5 bases short, with 13 bases between. CDR3 length: 15 residues. Germline V lookup: CDR1 LGHNA, CDR2 YNFKEQ. This rearrangement joins TRBV4-2 to TRBJ2-5; possible D gene TRBD1, 6 bases. This TCR derives from a human donor in good health. Sequencing input: Tregs sorted from blood. The chain's CDR3 is CASSQDTGFGETQYF. The CDR3 nucleotides are TGTGCCAGCAGCCAAGATACAGGGTTTGGGGAGACCCAGTACTTC.